The 27 T cell receptor beta chains presented below share a single source sample, sequenced in a study of T cells in Graves' hyperthyroidism and ophthalmopathy. RNA transcripts gave rise to amplified TCR beta CDR3 regions. A set of HTBI primers served as the primers for a first-round RT-PCR of the TCR CDR3. Each CDR3 protein is one row after TCRdb ran MiXCR on the multiplex PCR reads. The sample records about 560,000 distinct CDR3 sequences, 35% to 55% being singletons. The source material was peripheral blood or thyroid tissue (not recorded which). The source is a woman aged 18-29 years with Graves' hyperthyroidism.

This clonotype was recorded a few times. The chain couples TRBV2 to TRBJ2-5; weak D call: TRBD2 (6 bases). The V end was cut by 5 bases, the J end by 1 base, with 14 bases between. CDR3 size: 15 residues. The germline CDR1 and CDR2 sequences are SNHLY and FYNNEI. The CDR3 is CASSYSGGAQETQYF. CDR3 bases: TGTGCCAGCAGTTACTCTGGCGGGGCCCAAGAGACCCAGTACTTC.

This clonotype was picked up many times. This chain uses TRBV20-1 with TRBJ2-7, with D possibly being TRBD2 (6 bases). Germline CDR1 is DFQATT and CDR2 is SNEGSKA (reference sequence). The V and J ends lost 2 bases and 3 bases respectively, with 14 bases between them. This CDR3 contains 14 residues. The CDR3 is CSARWDGGRYEQYF. CDR3 DNA sequence: TGCAGTGCTAGATGGGACGGGGGTCGCTACGAGCAGTACTTC.

The gene calls are TRBV7-2 and TRBJ2-7, with 9 nucleotides matching TRBD1. V lost 5 bases, J lost 3 bases, and 11 bases stayed unmatched. Germline loops: CDR1 SGHTA, CDR2 FQGNSA. The CDR3 is made up of 16 amino acids. CDR3 sequence (DNA): TGTGCCAGCAGCCCCACCGCGGGACAGGGAATCTACGAGCAGTACTTC. Its translation is CASSPTAGQGIYEQYF.

This clonotype was counted a few times. The V gene is TRBV10-3, the J gene TRBJ2-2, with TRBD1 identical over 9 bases. J was trimmed by 4 bases and V by 10 bases; bases with no gene match: 7. There are 14 residues in the CDR3. The V gene's germline CDR1 is ENHRY and CDR2 SYGVKD. The CDR3 region is CATAGQGPTGELFF. The CDR3 coding sequence is TGTGCCACCGCGGGACAGGGCCCCACCGGGGAGCTGTTTTTT.

CDR3 sequence reads: CASSLVLAGLYEQYF. The CDR3 bases are TGCGCCAGCAGCTTGGTCCTAGCGGGTCTCTACGAGCAGTACTTC. The chain employs TRBV5-1 and TRBJ2-7; 8 bases are a match to TRBD2. Germline-derived CDR1 and CDR2 are SGHRS and YFSETQ. This CDR3 has 15 amino acids. The J segment lost 3 bases and the V segment lost 0 bases, leaving 5 bases of the junction unmatched.

In regard to this clonotype: A junction boundary mismatches the germline segment, possibly from a read error. The J gene is TRBJ2-7, the V gene TRBV10-3, with D possibly matching TRBD1 (6 bases). The germline V gene encodes CDR1 ENHRY and CDR2 SYGVKD. The CDR3 length is 12 residues. CDR3 DNA: TGTGCGGCGTCAGGGGATTACTACGGGCAGTACTTC. Amino acids: CAASGDYYGQYF.

Turning to this clonotype: At one of its ends the junction is not consistent with the germline gene, which may arise from a read error. The chain has TRBV7-2 and TRBJ2-5; D may be TRBD1 (7 bases). The CDR3 covers 16 residues. The germline V gene encodes CDR1 SGHTA and CDR2 FQGNSA. The chain's CDR3 is CASSQGYRGGGETQYF. CDR3 sequence (DNA): TGCGCCAGCAGCCAAGGATACAGGGGAGGAGGGGAGACCCAGTACTTC.

The chain combines TRBV15 with TRBJ1-5, with TRBD1 identical over 8 bases. The junction had 6 bases not matched to a gene; V was cut back by 4 bases and J by 1 base. The CDR3 loop spans 16 amino acids. Germline V gene sequence: CDR1 LNHNV, CDR2 YYDKDF (reference sequence). The CDR3 DNA follows: TGTGCCACCAGCACCGACAGGGGAGCGAGCAATCAGCCCCAGCATTTT. This sequence encodes CATSTDRGASNQPQHF.

The CDR3 sequence is CASSDRRYYEQYF. CDR3 bases: TGTGCCAGCAGTGACCGCCGTTACTACGAGCAGTACTTC. The chain joins TRBV9 to TRBJ2-7; D is undetermined. The CDR3 spans 13 residues. V lost 5 bases and J 3 bases, leaving 12 bases between the germline ends. Germline lookup yields CDR1 SGDLS and CDR2 YYNGEE.

This clonotype has a handful of counts. The V call is TRBV7-6, the J call TRBJ2-5; 9 nucleotides agree with TRBD1. Germline CDR1 and CDR2: SGHVS and FNYEAQ. The CDR3 loop spans 15 amino acids. The V and J ends lost 5 bases and 6 bases, in that order; junction bases with no gene match: 10. The CDR3, as DNA: TGTGCCAGCAGCCCCCGCGGGACAGGGATAAAGACCCAGTACTTC. Translated, it gives CASSPRGTGIKTQYF.

This clonotype occurred many times. V is TRBV5-1 and J is TRBJ1-1; D is undetermined. The germline gives CDR1 SGHRS, CDR2 YFSETQ. The CDR3 is 14 residues long. V shed 1 base and J shed 1 base, with 8 bases lying between them. CDR3 protein: CASSLQATNTEAFF. CDR3 DNA sequence: TGCGCCAGCAGCTTGCAGGCGACGAACACTGAAGCTTTCTTT.

The chain links TRBV11-3 to TRBJ1-6, with a possible D match to TRBD1 (6 bases). CDR3 length: 15 amino acids. V dropped 4 bases and J dropped 8 bases, with 15 bases sitting between them. Germline lookup yields CDR1 SGHNT and CDR2 YENEEA. The CDR3 DNA reads as TGTGCCAGCAGCTATGCAGTAGCAGGGGATTCACCCCTCCACTTT. Protein sequence: CASSYAVAGDSPLHF.

This clonotype showed up just once. A much larger clone lies a single base off, so this may be a read error. J is TRBJ2-7 and V is TRBV7-9; 14 nucleotides line up with TRBD2. V dropped 5 bases and J dropped 5; count of bases not matched to a gene: 2. Germline V gene sequence: CDR1 SEHNR, CDR2 FQNEAQ (reference sequence). This CDR3 has 14 residues. CDR3 sequence: CASSEGLAGDEQYF. DNA of the CDR3: TGTGCCAGCAGCGAGGGACTAGCGGGAGACGAGCAGTACTTC.

Note on this clonotype: This may arise from a read error, as a much more abundant clone is one base away. This chain links TRBV15 with TRBJ1-5, with D perhaps matching TRBD1 (6 bases). The germline gives CDR1 LNHNV, CDR2 YYDKDF (reference sequence). This CDR3 has 14 residues. Trimming stripped 8 bases from V and 6 bases from J, with 17 bases between. The CDR3 loop reads CATSRGLGSQPQHF. DNA of the CDR3: TGTGCCACCTCCAGGGGTTTGGGCAGTCAGCCCCAGCATTTT.

This clonotype was observed a handful of times. Germline and junction disagree at one end, which may indicate a read error. The rearrangement uses TRBV15 and TRBJ2-6; TRBD1 matches 9 bases. Germline CDR1 LNHNV, CDR2 YYDKDF (reference sequence). The CDR3 covers 12 residues. CDR3: CATKQGAQTEAF. Written as DNA, the CDR3 is TGTGCCACGAAACAGGGGGCGCAGACTGAAGCTTTC.

The CDR3 DNA sequence: TGTGCCAGCAGTATCAAAGGGACAGGGGATCCTCAGCCCCAGCATTTT. It codes for CASSIKGTGDPQPQHF. The J gene is TRBJ1-5, the V gene TRBV12-3 or TRBV12-4; 10 bases are shared with TRBD1. The CDR3 totals 16 residues. The V segment lost 5 bases and the J segment 6 bases; nucleotides outside the gene matches: 10.

This clonotype occurred many times. V usage is TRBV7-2 and J usage is TRBJ2-7; 12 bases map to TRBD2. Germline V gene sequence: CDR1 SGHTA, CDR2 FQGNSA. The CDR3 spans 17 residues. The trim removed 1 base at V and 5 bases at J, leaving 9 bases unmatched. In DNA form, the CDR3 reads TGTGCCAGCAGCTTAGAGGGCCTAGCGGGAGGGCGCAACGAGCAGTACTTC. Protein sequence: CASSLEGLAGGRNEQYF. Combining the CDR3 with reference TRBV7-2 and TRBJ2-7 gives the whole variable domain GAGVSQSPSNKVTEKGKDVELRCDPISGHTALYWYRQSLGQGLEFLIYFQGNSAPDKSGLPSDRFSAERTGGSVSTLTIQRTQQEDSAVYLCASSLEGLAGGRNEQYFGPGTRLTVT.

This chain connects TRBV7-2 to TRBJ2-6, with 10 bases identical to TRBD1. The length of the CDR3 is 17 residues. With 5 bases clipped from V and 0 bases from J, the junction kept 4 bases outside the gene matches. Germline loops: CDR1 SGHTA, CDR2 FQGNSA. In nucleotides, the CDR3 is TGTGCCAGCAGCCAAAGGACAGGGGGCTCTGGGGCCAACGTCCTGACTTTC. The encoded protein is CASSQRTGGSGANVLTF.

The chain links TRBV20-1 to TRBJ1-2; D call uncertain. From germline, CDR1 is DFQATT and CDR2 SNEGSKA (reference sequence). Trimming left V 0 bases short and J 4 bases short, with 9 bases between. The CDR3 is 13 residues long. As DNA, the CDR3 is TGCAGTGCTAGAGACATACACGGCTATGGCTACACCTTC. Translation: CSARDIHGYGYTF.

The chain uses TRBV4-1 and TRBJ2-7, with D unclear. CDR3 size: 14 residues. The germline V gene encodes CDR1 MGHRA and CDR2 YSYEKL. V was clipped by 1 base and J by 0 bases, with 7 bases between them. The CDR3 loop reads CASSQAVPSYEQYF. The DNA of the CDR3 is TGCGCCAGCAGCCAAGCGGTCCCCTCCTACGAGCAGTACTTC.

At least ten counts were recorded for this clonotype. The genes are TRBV7-9 and TRBJ1-2, with TRBD1 identical over 8 bases. Germline CDR1 is SEHNR and CDR2 is FQNEAQ (reference sequence). The CDR3 runs 16 residues. The J segment lost 4 bases and the V segment lost 5 bases, leaving 12 bases of the junction unmatched. The CDR3 sequence is CASSPLGGQGAYGYTF. CDR3 bases: TGTGCCAGCAGCCCCCTTGGCGGCCAGGGGGCCTATGGCTACACCTTC.

The gene calls are TRBV7-2 and TRBJ1-1; possible D gene TRBD1, 5 bases. Per germline, CDR1 SGHTA and CDR2 FQGNSA. The length of the CDR3 is 13 residues. Trimming pared 6 bases from V and 5 bases from J, leaving 13 bases between. The CDR3 loop reads CASSDRGRTEAFF. As DNA, the CDR3 is TGTGCCAGCAGTGACCGGGGGAGGACTGAAGCTTTCTTT. Full variable domain (missing parts from reference TRBV7-2 and TRBJ1-1): GAGVSQSPSNKVTEKGKDVELRCDPISGHTALYWYRQSLGQGLEFLIYFQGNSAPDKSGLPSDRFSAERTGGSVSTLTIQRTQQEDSAVYLCASSDRGRTEAFFGQGTRLTVV.

The sample holds many counts of this clonotype. The chain carries TRBV29-1 and TRBJ2-7; D gene uncertain. The V gene lost 7 bases and the J gene lost 0 bases, with 16 bases spanning the gap. From germline, CDR1 is SQVTM and CDR2 ANQGSEA. This CDR3 spans 14 amino acids. The CDR3 DNA sequence: TGCAGCGCTCAGGTAGACACGTACTCCTACGAGCAGTACTTC. It translates to CSAQVDTYSYEQYF.

Comments on this clonotype: A read error may explain this, as a much larger clone is one base away. The CDR3 ends on some other residue instead of the conserved phenylalanine or tryptophan, so this is likely a read error. The chain recombines TRBV5-4 with TRBJ1-1; D is undetermined. Germline V gives CDR1 SGHNT, CDR2 YYREEE (reference sequence). CDR3 size: 14 residues. Trimming shortened V by 4 bases and J by 3 bases, and 13 bases separated the two germline ends. The CDR3 sequence: CASSRGGQDTEAFL. The CDR3 nucleotides read TGTGCCAGCAGCCGGGGTGGGCAGGACACTGAAGCTTTCCTT.

This clonotype has only a few counts. J is TRBJ1-3 and V is TRBV2; 9 nucleotides agree with TRBD1. The V gene end was trimmed by 8 bases and the J gene end by 0 bases; junction bases not matched to a gene: 11. CDR1 is SNHLY, CDR2 FYNNEI, per germline. This CDR3 contains 17 residues. CDR3: CASSLTGGETSGNTIYF. In DNA form, the CDR3 reads TGTGCCAGCTCACTAACAGGGGGCGAAACCTCTGGAAACACCATATATTTT.

V gene TRBV15 combines with J gene TRBJ2-7; D may be TRBD1 or TRBD2 (5 bases each). CDR1 is LNHNV, CDR2 YYDKDF, per germline (reference sequence). This CDR3 has 14 amino acids. V was cut by 5 bases and J by 2 bases, with 13 bases left in between. The CDR3: CATSSRGVAYEQYF. The CDR3, as DNA: TGTGCCACCAGCTCCCGAGGGGTAGCCTACGAGCAGTACTTC. Complete variable domain (other parts from reference TRBV15 and TRBJ2-7): DAMVIQNPRYQVTQFGKPVTLSCSQTLNHNVMYWYQQKSSQAPKLLFHYYDKDFNNEADTPDNFQSRRPNTSFCFLDIRSPGLGDTAMYLCATSSRGVAYEQYFGPGTRLTVT.

This clonotype was found a few times. The rearrangement joins TRBV20-1 to TRBJ2-5; the D is unclear. Trimming shortened V by 2 bases and J by 5 bases, and 9 bases separated the two germline ends. The CDR3 is made up of 12 amino acids. CDR1 and CDR2 from the germline V gene are DFQATT and SNEGSKA (reference sequence). The CDR3 DNA follows: TGCAGTGCTAGACCCCCGGGCGAGACCCAGTACTTC. This encodes CSARPPGETQYF.